Listed below are T cell receptor beta chains from one sample, sequenced in a study of metastatic and nonmetastatic thyroid tumors. TCRdb re-called clones from the PCR reads using MiXCR. The repertoire consists of tens of thousands of clones, with roughly an eighth occurring once and the leading ten covering around 9%. What was sequenced was tumor tissue. These receptors all come from a female donor with papillary thyroid cancer or a benign thyroid nodule (not recorded which). Some clones in this sample may be carry-over from other donors' samples. Both conserved end residues are part of each CDR3. Fields, in order: D gene, clone size, J gene, V gene, CDR3 DNA, CDR3 protein. A D gene is named only where the DNA matches it firmly. For some rows the clone size is stated as once, few or many, or as a class when expanded; others skip it.

>-|many|TRBJ1-2|TRBV2
TGTGCCAGCAGTGATCTGGTCTCCGAGTATGGCTACACCTTC
CASSDLVSEYGYTF
>TRBD1|many|TRBJ2-2|TRBV12-5
TGTGCTAGTGGTCCCACGCCGGGACAGGGAACCACCGGGGAGCTGTTTTTT
CASGPTPGQGTTGELFF
>-|-|TRBJ1-1|TRBV20-1
TGCAGTGCTAGAGTGGGGCCAGTGGAGATTGTAAGGAACACTGAAGCTTTCTTT
CSARVGPVEIVRNTEAFF
>TRBD2|many|TRBJ2-7|TRBV13
TGTGCCAGCAGCCAAAGGACTAGCGGGAGGCAGTACGAGCAGTACTTC
CASSQRTSGRQYEQYF
>TRBD1|many|TRBJ1-2|TRBV29-1
TGCAGCGCTTGCAGGGGGCTACACGATGGCTACACCTTC
CSACRGLHDGYTF
>TRBD2|many|TRBJ2-5|TRBV7-2
TGTGCCAGCAGCATCGGGACTAGCGGGAGAATCCAAGAGACCCAGTACTTC
CASSIGTSGRIQETQYF
>-|many|TRBJ2-7|TRBV30
TGTGCCTGGAGTCTGGGACAAGGTTCCGAGCAGTACTTC
CAWSLGQGSEQYF
>TRBD1|many|TRBJ1-1|TRBV5-1
TGCGCCAGCAGCTTGCAACAACAGGGGGCGAGCACTGAAGCTTTCTTT
CASSLQQQGASTEAFF
>-|many|TRBJ2-2|TRBV7-3
TGTGCCAGCAGCCCTGACGGCACCGGGGAGCTGTTTTTT
CASSPDGTGELFF
>TRBD2|many|TRBJ2-1|TRBV20-1
TGCAGTGCTCCCCCCTTGAGCGGGGGCGTCTACAATGAGCAGTTCTTC
CSAPPLSGGVYNEQFF
>-|many|TRBJ1-1|TRBV2
TGTGCCAGCAGTGAACTGGAGGCCGAGACCGGAGCTTTCTTT
CASSELEAETGAFF
>-|many|TRBJ1-1|TRBV9
TGTGCCAGCAGCGTAGTTGGAGGGGAGACTGAAGCTTTCTTT
CASSVVGGETEAFF
>-|many|TRBJ2-1|TRBV29-1
TGCAGCGTTGAAGTTGGCCGGGACAATGAGCAGTTCTTC
CSVEVGRDNEQFF
>-|many|TRBJ2-5|TRBV2
TGTGCCAGCAACCGACAGCGTAGCGGGCGGGGGACAGGAGGAGAGACCCAGTACTTC
CASNRQRSGRGTGGETQYF
>TRBD2|many|TRBJ2-5|TRBV11-2
TGTGCCAGCAGTTTTAGCGGGTGGGGAGAGACCCAGTACTTC
CASSFSGWGETQYF
>-|-|TRBJ2-7|TRBV9
TGTGCCAGCAGCGTAGTTGAGTGGTTAGCATCGAGCTCCTACGAGCAGTACTTC
CASSVVEWLASSSYEQYF
>-|many|TRBJ1-2|TRBV29-1
TGCAGCGTTAGTACCGGGACCCTCTATGGCTACACCTTC
CSVSTGTLYGYTF
>TRBD2|many|TRBJ2-4|TRBV20-1
TGCAGTGCTAGCAGCCCACTGGGACTAGCTTTAGCCAAAAACATTCAGTACTTC
CSASSPLGLALAKNIQYF
>TRBD1|-|TRBJ2-5|TRBV7-2
TGTGCCAGCACCGGGGACAGGGGTGAGACCCAGTACTTC
CASTGDRGETQYF
>TRBD2|-|TRBJ2-1|TRBV20-1
TGCAGTGCTAGGAATGCTGCCAGCGGGGCCACCGTTGAGCAGTTCTTC
CSARNAASGATVEQFF
>-|many|TRBJ1-2|TRBV20-1
TGCAGTGCTAGCCAACCGGGACCGTTTAACTATGGCTACACCTTC
CSASQPGPFNYGYTF
>TRBD2|-|TRBJ2-3|TRBV2
TGTGCCAGCAGTGGACTAGCGGGGCTTCCTATCACAGATACGCAGTATTTT
CASSGLAGLPITDTQYF
>-|many|TRBJ1-6|TRBV6-5
TGTGCCAGCAGTTACTCGACACAGGCTTATAATTCACCCCTCCACTTT
CASSYSTQAYNSPLHF
>-|many|TRBJ1-2|TRBV20-1
TGCAGTGCTAGATTGGGGGATGGCTACACCTTC
CSARLGDGYTF
>TRBD1|many|TRBJ1-5|TRBV6-1
TGTGCCAGCACAGGGGGACTTAGCAATCAGCCCCAGCATTTT
CASTGGLSNQPQHF
>-|few|TRBJ2-1|TRBV11-2
TGTGCCAGCAGCTCTCTTTATGAGAGCGGCAATGAGCAGTTCTTC
CASSSLYESGNEQFF
>-|few|TRBJ2-6|TRBV4-1
TGCGCCAGCAGCCGGCAGGGTACAGGGGCCAACGTCCTGACTTTC
CASSRQGTGANVLTF
>-|many|TRBJ1-1|TRBV19
TGTGCCAGTAGTACCCTTGGGAACACTGAAGCTTTCTTT
CASSTLGNTEAFF
>TRBD1|many|TRBJ2-1|TRBV5-1
TGCGCCAGCAGCTCTCCGGGACAGGGATACAATGAGCAGTTCTTC
CASSSPGQGYNEQFF
>-|many|TRBJ1-1|TRBV2
TGTGCCAGCAGTGAGAGAAAGGGGCGAGGTGAAGCTTTCTTT
CASSERKGRGEAFF
>TRBD2|many|TRBJ2-5|TRBV7-6
TGTGCCAGCAGCTTAGGAGCGGGAGTCTCAGAGACCCAGTACTTC
CASSLGAGVSETQYF
>-|many|TRBJ2-3|TRBV7-9
TGTGCCAGCAGGAGTAACGCAGGGACAGATACGCAGTATTTT
CASRSNAGTDTQYF
>-|many|TRBJ2-7|TRBV5-1
TGCGCCAGCAGCTTGGGTGGGGGCTGGGAGCAGTACTTC
CASSLGGGWEQYF
>-|many|TRBJ2-7|TRBV2
TGTGCCAGCAGTGTAAGGGGGGGCTCCTACGAGCAGTACTTC
CASSVRGGSYEQYF
>TRBD2|-|TRBJ2-5|TRBV30
TGTGCCTGGAATAGACTAGCGGCCCAAGAGACCCAGTACTTC
CAWNRLAAQETQYF
>-|many|TRBJ1-2|TRBV6-1
TGTGCCAGCGGGACTGTTGGCTATGGCTACACCTTC
CASGTVGYGYTF
>TRBD2|many|TRBJ2-1|TRBV18
TGTGCCAGCTCACGAGCGGGACTAGACCACAATGAGCAGTTCTTC
CASSRAGLDHNEQFF
>-|-|TRBJ2-2|TRBV5-1
TGCGCCAGCAGCTACCCGGACGGTTCGAACACCGGGGAGCTGTTTTTT
CASSYPDGSNTGELFF
>-|few|TRBJ1-1|TRBV4-2
TGTGCCAGCAGCCGGGCCCTGGGGACTGAAGCTTTCTTT
CASSRALGTEAFF
>-|many|TRBJ2-1|TRBV9
TGTGCCAGCAGCGTAGGGGACGGTAGCTCCTACAATGAGCAGTTCTTC
CASSVGDGSSYNEQFF
>-|many|TRBJ2-5|TRBV27
TGTGCCAGCAGTTTAGCAGGGCCCCAAGAGACCCAGTACTTC
CASSLAGPQETQYF
>TRBD2|-|TRBJ2-3|TRBV11-1
TGTGCCAGCAGCGCCGGACTAGCGGGAGGTCCCTCCACAGATACGCAGTATTTT
CASSAGLAGGPSTDTQYF
>-|many|TRBJ2-7|TRBV7-2
TGTGCCAGCAGCCCCAGCGGCCACTCCTACGAGCAGTACTTC
CASSPSGHSYEQYF
>-|many|TRBJ1-5|TRBV5-5
TGTGCCAGCAGCAATGACACCCATAGCAATCAGCCCCAGCATTTT
CASSNDTHSNQPQHF
>-|many|TRBJ2-3|TRBV20-1
TGCAGTGCTAGAGATATGGAAGACTTTGTTATCACAGATACGCAGTATTTT
CSARDMEDFVITDTQYF
>-|few|TRBJ2-7|TRBV30
TGTGCATGGAGTGGGGGCTCCCACGAGCAGTACTTC
CAWSGGSHEQYF
>TRBD1|-|TRBJ2-1|TRBV7-6
TGTGCCAGCAGCTTGAGACAGGGACAGATCTCCTACAATGAGCAGTTCTTC
CASSLRQGQISYNEQFF
>-|many|TRBJ2-2|TRBV7-8
TGTGCCAGCAGCTTAGTGTTGAGGGAGCTGTTTTTT
CASSLVLRELFF
>TRBD1|many|TRBJ1-1|TRBV12-5
TGTGCTAGTGAAAAACAGGGGATAGGAACTGAAGCTTTCTTT
CASEKQGIGTEAFF
>-|many|TRBJ2-1|TRBV14
TGTGCCAGCAGCCGAAAAACAGGGACCCCCTACAATGAGCAGTTCTTC
CASSRKTGTPYNEQFF
>TRBD1|many|TRBJ2-1|TRBV24-1
TGTGCCACCAGGGGGGGAAGGACAGGGTCCTACAATGAGCAGTTCTTC
CATRGGRTGSYNEQFF
>-|-|TRBJ1-6|TRBV5-1
TGCGCCAGCAGCTTCGTAGGGTATAATCCACCCCTCCACTTT
CASSFVGYNPPLHF
>-|many|TRBJ1-4|TRBV19
TGTGCCAGTACGCAGAATGAAAAACTGTTTTTT
CASTQNEKLFF
>-|many|TRBJ2-7|TRBV18
TGTGCCAGCTCCCGGGACCGCCGATACGAGCAGTACTTC
CASSRDRRYEQYF
>-|many|TRBJ2-6|TRBV7-8
TGTGCCAGCAGCTTTGACTGGGTGGGGGCCAACGTCCTGACTTTC
CASSFDWVGANVLTF